Listed here are 20 T cell receptor beta chains from one sample, sequenced in a study of T cells in Graves' hyperthyroidism and ophthalmopathy. TCR beta CDR3 regions were amplified from RNA. The HTBI set primed first-round TCR CDR3 RT-PCR. TCRdb redid the calling of the multiplex PCR reads with MiXCR, one entry per CDR3 protein. The data hold about 640,000 distinct CDR3 sequences, with more than 14% observed a single time. Material for sequencing was blood. These receptors were obtained from a woman aged 45 to 65 with Graves' ophthalmopathy.

This clonotype was observed many times. The J gene is TRBJ2-1, the V gene TRBV20-1; perhaps D is TRBD1 or TRBD2 (5 bases each). V lost 7 bases and J 4 bases, leaving 17 bases between the germline ends. This CDR3 contains 14 residues. Germline CDR1 DFQATT, CDR2 SNEGSKA (reference sequence). The CDR3 sequence is CSVVIGTSYNEQFF. The CDR3 DNA reads TGCAGTGTCGTCATCGGGACCTCTTACAATGAGCAGTTCTTC.

This clonotype has more than one count but fewer than ten. V and J are TRBV12-3 or TRBV12-4 and TRBJ2-1; 9 bases are a match to TRBD2. The CDR3 is 15 residues long. V shed 6 bases, J shed 8 bases, and the junction held 11 bases outside the gene matches. CDR3 nucleotide sequence: TGTGCCAGCAGACCCGGACTAGCGAGGGGGGATGAGCAGTTCTTC. Translated, it gives CASRPGLARGDEQFF.

This clonotype occurred many times. The V gene is TRBV5-1, the J gene TRBJ2-2, with 11 positions matching TRBD2. In germline, CDR1 is SGHRS, CDR2 YFSETQ. The CDR3 runs 18 residues. The V and J ends lost 0 bases and 0 bases, in that order; junction bases with no gene match: 4. The CDR3 loop reads CASSLVLAGGTNTGELFF. CDR3 coding DNA: TGCGCCAGCAGCTTGGTCCTAGCGGGAGGCACGAACACCGGGGAGCTGTTTTTT.

The rearrangement joins TRBV18 to TRBJ2-3; 10 bases are shared with TRBD2. This CDR3 contains 16 residues. Germline V gives CDR1 KGHSH, CDR2 LQKENI. Losses at the gene ends were 3 bases for V and 6 bases for J; bases not matched to a gene: 9. In DNA, the CDR3 is TGTGCCAGCTCACCCAGGGCAGCGGGAGGGCGTGATACGCAGTATTTT. This codes for CASSPRAAGGRDTQYF.

This clonotype has more than one count but fewer than ten. V and J are TRBV12-3 or TRBV12-4 and TRBJ2-1; TRBD1 agrees at 8 bases. V dropped 6 bases and J dropped 8; count of bases not matched to a gene: 6. The CDR3 loop spans 13 amino acids. The CDR3 sequence is CASSRDRNDEQFF. The CDR3 DNA sequence: TGTGCCAGCAGCCGGGACAGGAACGATGAGCAGTTCTTC.

This chain joins TRBV9 and TRBJ2-7; D ambiguous. The CDR3 has 15 residues. Trimming removed 1 base from V and 1 base from J, with 12 bases in between. CDR1 SGDLS and CDR2 YYNGEE come from the germline V gene. In nucleotides, the CDR3 is TGTGCCAGCAGCGTACTGATGGACGGATCCTACGAGCAGTACTTC. Translating it yields CASSVLMDGSYEQYF.

This clonotype was counted at least ten times. The chain carries TRBV9 and TRBJ2-3, with 7 bases aligning to TRBD2. The CDR3 length is 15 residues. V trimming: 0 bases; J trimming: 6 bases; junction bases outside the gene matches: 7. CDR1 and CDR2 (germline): SGDLS, YYNGEE. CDR3 DNA sequence: TGTGCCAGCAGCGTAGGTGGCGGGGGAGGGGATACGCAGTATTTT. This encodes CASSVGGGGGDTQYF.

This clonotype was seen ten or more times. The CDR3 region has the DNA TGTGCCAGCAGAAACTTAGCGGGCGAGGCCCGGGAGACCCAGTACTTC. It yields the protein CASRNLAGEARETQYF. The chain recombines TRBV6-1 with TRBJ2-5, with TRBD2 matching 7 bases. Germline trimming cut 6 bases from V and 5 bases from J; bases unmatched to any gene: 15. Looked up from germline, CDR1 is MNHNS and CDR2 is SASEGT. The CDR3 has 16 amino acids.

This clonotype was counted many times. The J gene is TRBJ2-7, the V gene TRBV27; 10 bases map to TRBD1. Trimming at V came to 6 bases and at J to 5 bases, leaving 10 bases not matched to a gene. This CDR3 has 15 residues. The germline V gene has CDR1 MNHEY and CDR2 SMNVEV (reference sequence). The CDR3 sequence: CASSPLGQGYDEQYF. CDR3 nucleotides: TGTGCCAGCAGCCCCTTGGGACAGGGGTACGACGAGCAGTACTTC.

This clonotype was observed at least ten times. The chain is built from TRBV6-2 or TRBV6-3 and TRBJ1-1; D not certain. The CDR3 extends over 16 amino acids. V was trimmed by 0 bases and J by 1 base, leaving 12 bases between them. Germline lookup yields CDR1 MNHEY and CDR2 SVGEGT. The CDR3 spells CASSYSIQGSNTEAFF. CDR3 in DNA: TGTGCCAGCAGTTACTCGATCCAAGGTTCGAACACTGAAGCTTTCTTT.

CDR3 nucleotides: TGTGCCAGCAGCCCCCTCCAGGGATCCCAAGAGACCCAGTACTTC. It specifies CASSPLQGSQETQYF. The chain has TRBV11-2 and TRBJ2-5, with D perhaps TRBD1 (5 bases). V was pared by 5 bases and J by 1 base, with 14 bases between. Per the germline V gene, CDR1 is SGHAT and CDR2 is FQNNGV. The CDR3 is made up of 15 amino acids. The variable domain in full, with the rest retrieved from reference TRBV11-2 and TRBJ2-5, is EAGVAQSPRYKIIEKRQSVAFWCNPISGHATLYWYQQILGQGPKLLIQFQNNGVVDDSQLPKDRFSAERLKGVDSTLKIQPAKLEDSAVYLCASSPLQGSQETQYFGPGTRLLVL.

This clonotype was seen at least ten times. The genes are TRBV11-3 and TRBJ2-1; 13 bases agree with TRBD2. CDR1 is SGHNT, CDR2 YENEEA, per germline. V was pared by 5 bases and J by 3 bases, with 4 bases of the junction left unmatched. This CDR3 has 16 amino acids. The DNA for the CDR3 is TGTGCCAGCAGCACCCGGACTAGCGGGAGCTACAATGAGCAGTTCTTC. Amino acid sequence: CASSTRTSGSYNEQFF.

This clonotype has at least ten counts. The chain's CDR3 is CASRLGANNQPQHF. Written as DNA, the CDR3 is TGTGCCAGCCGCCTTGGGGCCAACAATCAGCCCCAGCATTTT. This sequence joins TRBV6-2 or TRBV6-3 and TRBJ1-5, with D possibly matching TRBD1 (5 bases). Germline V lookup: CDR1 MNHEY, CDR2 SVGEGT. With 8 bases removed from V and 3 bases from J, the gap between germline ends came to 14 bases. The CDR3 totals 14 residues.

J is TRBJ2-5 and V is TRBV5-6; D remains ambiguous. The V and J ends lost 0 bases and 0 bases respectively, with 3 bases between them. CDR3 length: 13 residues. CDR1 is SGHDT, CDR2 YYEEEE, per germline. The CDR3, as DNA: TGTGCCAGCAGCTTGGCCCACCAAGAGACCCAGTACTTC. It specifies CASSLAHQETQYF. Using reference TRBV5-6 and TRBJ2-5 for the parts outside the CDR3, the full variable domain is DAGVTQSPTHLIKTRGQQVTLRCSPKSGHDTVSWYQQALGQGPQFIFQYYEEEERQRGNFPDRFSGHQFPNYSSELNVNALLLGDSALYLCASSLAHQETQYFGPGTRLLVL.

This clonotype has at least ten counts. This chain joins TRBV7-9 and TRBJ2-4; D is ambiguous. The germline gives CDR1 SEHNR, CDR2 FQNEAQ (reference sequence). The CDR3 is 12 amino acids. Trimming cost V 1 base and J 8 bases, with 6 bases left between them. CDR3 region: CASSLGGDIQYF. Written as DNA, the CDR3 is TGTGCCAGCAGCTTAGGCGGTGACATTCAGTACTTC.

This clonotype was recorded a few times. The CDR3 nucleotides are TGTGCCAGCACCGATCATAGCGGGAGGGCCTACGAGCAGTACTTC. Amino acids: CASTDHSGRAYEQYF. The rearrangement uses TRBV6-2 or TRBV6-3 and TRBJ2-7; 11 bases are a match to TRBD2. The CDR3 has 15 residues. Trimming took 7 bases from V and 2 from J; bases not matched to a gene: 7. Germline V gene data show CDR1 as MNHEY and CDR2 as SVGEGT.

In this sample, this clonotype turned up many times. CDR3: CASSTAGGGSYNEQFF. The CDR3 bases are TGTGCCAGCAGTACAGCGGGAGGAGGCTCCTACAATGAGCAGTTCTTC. The rearrangement uses TRBV6-1 and TRBJ2-1; 9 nucleotides align to TRBD2. The CDR3 extends over 16 amino acids. V was pared by 5 bases and J by 0 bases, with 5 bases of the junction left unmatched. The V gene's germline CDR1 is MNHNS and CDR2 SASEGT.

This clonotype was seen at least ten times. The chain is built from TRBV7-2 and TRBJ1-5; D is ambiguous. The germline CDR1 and CDR2 sequences are SGHTA and FQGNSA. Trimming pared 0 bases from V and 6 bases from J, leaving 3 bases between. The CDR3 runs to 12 residues. This CDR3 reads CASSLAGQPQHF. DNA of the CDR3: TGTGCCAGCAGCTTAGCTGGTCAGCCCCAGCATTTT.

This clonotype was counted many times. The J gene is TRBJ1-4, the V gene TRBV5-1, with D unresolved. Germline V gene sequence: CDR1 SGHRS, CDR2 YFSETQ. The CDR3 contains 15 residues. V shed 0 bases and J shed 5 bases, with 11 bases lying between them. The CDR3 DNA follows: TGCGCCAGCAGCTTGGCCGCGGGAGGGAATGAAAAACTGTTTTTT. Translation: CASSLAAGGNEKLFF.

This clonotype showed up many times. The V call is TRBV12-3 or TRBV12-4, the J call TRBJ2-5; D might be TRBD1 (5 bases). The V end was cut by 3 bases, the J end by 10 bases, with 15 bases between. This CDR3 contains 13 residues. The CDR3 nucleotides are TGTGCCAGCAGTTTGCGGACACCTCCGAACCAGTACTTC. Its protein product is CASSLRTPPNQYF.